This is a list of T cell receptor beta chains from one sample in a study of radiotherapy plus CTLA-4 blockade in lung cancer. TCRdb keeps only in-frame clones here, not all; method: immunoSEQ multiplex PCR. Here the sample spans some 60,000 clones, 70% to 85% being singletons. This specimen was peripheral blood, taken from a patient treated with radiotherapy plus ipilimumab. The receptor set was obtained from a human donor with non-small cell lung cancer who had a complete response to radiotherapy plus ipilimumab. CDR3s include the opening cysteine and the closing phenylalanine or tryptophan. Each record gives: J gene, clone size, D gene, V gene, CDR3 DNA, CDR3 protein. A D gene is named only where the DNA matches it firmly. For some rows the clone size is stated as once, few or many, or as a class when expanded; others skip it.

J gene: TRBJ1-3
clone size: NA
D gene: NA
V gene: TRBV11-3
CDR3 DNA: TGTGCCAGCAGTACCGGGGGCTCTGGAAACACCATATATTTT
CDR3 protein: CASSTGGSGNTIYF

J gene: TRBJ2-1
clone size: NA
D gene: TRBD1
V gene: TRBV2
CDR3 DNA: TGTGCCAGCAGTGAGGACAGGGGTGAGCAGTTCTTC
CDR3 protein: CASSEDRGEQFF

J gene: TRBJ2-1
clone size: NA
D gene: NA
V gene: TRBV5-4
CDR3 DNA: TGTGCCAGCAGCTTGGCGTCAGTCCCCAATGAGCAGTTCTTC
CDR3 protein: CASSLASVPNEQFF

J gene: TRBJ2-7
clone size: NA
D gene: NA
V gene: TRBV7-8
CDR3 DNA: TGTGCCAGCAGCTTAGCGGGTCAGGGGACCTACGAGCAGTACTTC
CDR3 protein: CASSLAGQGTYEQYF

J gene: TRBJ2-1
clone size: NA
D gene: NA
V gene: TRBV7-6
CDR3 DNA: TGTGCCAGCAGCTTGGTTGAGAGCTCCTACAATGAGCAGTTCTTC
CDR3 protein: CASSLVESSYNEQFF

J gene: TRBJ1-1
clone size: few
D gene: TRBD1
V gene: TRBV27
CDR3 DNA: TGTGCCAGCAGTAGAATCCCGGGACAGCTCATGAACACTGAAGCTTTCTTT
CDR3 protein: CASSRIPGQLMNTEAFF

J gene: TRBJ2-3
clone size: NA
D gene: TRBD1
V gene: TRBV5-5
CDR3 DNA: TGTGCCAGCAGCTACGACAGGGTAGGGGATACGCAGTATTTT
CDR3 protein: CASSYDRVGDTQYF

J gene: TRBJ1-3
clone size: few
D gene: NA
V gene: TRBV19
CDR3 DNA: TGTGCCAGTCTCCGGACGGACATCTCTGGAAACACCATATATTTT
CDR3 protein: CASLRTDISGNTIYF

J gene: TRBJ1-5
clone size: NA
D gene: TRBD1
V gene: TRBV2
CDR3 DNA: TGTGCCAGCAGCCCCGACAGGGAAAATCAGCCCCAGCATTTT
CDR3 protein: CASSPDRENQPQHF

J gene: TRBJ1-1
clone size: NA
D gene: NA
V gene: TRBV10-2
CDR3 DNA: TGCGCCCGTCACTTTTACCAGGGGGCTTTCTTT
CDR3 protein: CARHFYQGAFF

J gene: TRBJ2-7
clone size: NA
D gene: TRBD1
V gene: TRBV9
CDR3 DNA: TGTGCCAGCAGCCGGGACAGGGATTTTGGCGAGCAGTACTTC
CDR3 protein: CASSRDRDFGEQYF

J gene: TRBJ2-3
clone size: NA
D gene: TRBD1
V gene: TRBV5-5
CDR3 DNA: TGTGCCAGCAGCAGGACAGGGGGCGACAGGGATACGCAGTATTTT
CDR3 protein: CASSRTGGDRDTQYF

J gene: TRBJ2-5
clone size: few
D gene: TRBD2
V gene: TRBV2
CDR3 DNA: TGTGCCAGCAGTGTGTCCCGTTACCGGACTAGGGGTGAGACCCAGTACTTC
CDR3 protein: CASSVSRYRTRGETQYF

J gene: TRBJ1-1
clone size: few
D gene: NA
V gene: TRBV2
CDR3 DNA: TGTGCCAGCGGTCAGGGTGTCACTGAAGCTTTCTTT
CDR3 protein: CASGQGVTEAFF

J gene: TRBJ1-2
clone size: NA
D gene: NA
V gene: TRBV14
CDR3 DNA: TGTGCCAGCAGCGCGGCCAGCGGGATCCTCTATGGCTACACCTTC
CDR3 protein: CASSAASGILYGYTF

J gene: TRBJ1-1
clone size: NA
D gene: NA
V gene: TRBV11-2
CDR3 DNA: TGTGCCAGCAGCTTAGAGCACGGACTGATGAACACTGAAGCTTTCTTT
CDR3 protein: CASSLEHGLMNTEAFF

J gene: TRBJ1-1
clone size: NA
D gene: NA
V gene: TRBV7-9
CDR3 DNA: TGTGCCAGCAGCGTAACAGGAACCTACACTGAAGCTTTCTTT
CDR3 protein: CASSVTGTYTEAFF

J gene: TRBJ1-4
clone size: NA
D gene: NA
V gene: TRBV6-5
CDR3 DNA: TGTGCCAGCAGTAAACAGGGACCCCATGAAAAACTGTTTTTT
CDR3 protein: CASSKQGPHEKLFF

J gene: TRBJ1-5
clone size: NA
D gene: NA
V gene: TRBV27
CDR3 DNA: TGTGCCAGCAGTTTGTGGGGCGCCAATCAGCCCCAGCATTTT
CDR3 protein: CASSLWGANQPQHF

J gene: TRBJ1-5
clone size: NA
D gene: TRBD1
V gene: TRBV2
CDR3 DNA: TGTGCCAGCAGCCTACAGGGGGTCGGCAATCAGCCCCAGCATTTT
CDR3 protein: CASSLQGVGNQPQHF

J gene: TRBJ1-4
clone size: NA
D gene: NA
V gene: TRBV7-9
CDR3 DNA: TGTGCCAGCAGTCCGGACACCAATAATGAAAAACTGTTTTTT
CDR3 protein: CASSPDTNNEKLFF

J gene: TRBJ2-5
clone size: NA
D gene: TRBD2
V gene: TRBV30
CDR3 DNA: TGTGCCTGGAGTCCCCCTGCAGGGACTAGCGGGGGTAGCGTAGAGACCCAGTACTTC
CDR3 protein: CAWSPPAGTSGGSVETQYF

J gene: TRBJ2-2
clone size: once
D gene: NA
V gene: TRBV5-1
CDR3 DNA: TGCGCCAGCAGCCTGGAAGGGGATTCGAACACCGGGGAGCTGTTTTTT
CDR3 protein: CASSLEGDSNTGELFF

J gene: TRBJ2-2
clone size: NA
D gene: TRBD1
V gene: TRBV7-2
CDR3 DNA: TGTGCCAGCAGCACGGGACAGGGTACCGGGGAGCTGTTTTTT
CDR3 protein: CASSTGQGTGELFF

J gene: TRBJ2-7
clone size: few
D gene: TRBD1
V gene: TRBV19
CDR3 DNA: TGTGCCAGTAGCATGGACAGGGGCTACGAGCAGTACTTC
CDR3 protein: CASSMDRGYEQYF

J gene: TRBJ2-5
clone size: NA
D gene: NA
V gene: TRBV2
CDR3 DNA: TGTGCCAGCAGGGATACAGGTGGCGAGACCCAGTACTTC
CDR3 protein: CASRDTGGETQYF

J gene: TRBJ1-3
clone size: NA
D gene: NA
V gene: TRBV18
CDR3 DNA: TGTGCCAGCTCACAGGACACCAACTCTGGAAACACCATATATTTT
CDR3 protein: CASSQDTNSGNTIYF

J gene: TRBJ2-2
clone size: NA
D gene: NA
V gene: TRBV4-3
CDR3 DNA: TGCGCCAGCAGCCAAGATCGGGGTCAGGGGATAGCCGGGGAGCTGTTTTTT
CDR3 protein: CASSQDRGQGIAGELFF

J gene: TRBJ1-6
clone size: NA
D gene: NA
V gene: TRBV7-9
CDR3 DNA: TGTGCCAGCAGCTTAACAGGGTCTAATTCACCCCTCCACTTT
CDR3 protein: CASSLTGSNSPLHF

J gene: TRBJ2-1
clone size: few
D gene: NA
V gene: TRBV29-1
CDR3 DNA: TGCAGCCTAACTAGGATAGGGACCTACAATGAGCAGTTCTTC
CDR3 protein: CSLTRIGTYNEQFF

J gene: TRBJ1-6
clone size: once
D gene: TRBD1
V gene: TRBV30
CDR3 DNA: TGTGCCTGGAGTTCCAGGGGGAATTCACCCCTCCACTTT
CDR3 protein: CAWSSRGNSPLHF

J gene: TRBJ2-4
clone size: NA
D gene: TRBD1
V gene: TRBV5-1
CDR3 DNA: TGCGCCAGCAGAACGACAGGGCGAGGAAACATTCAGTACTTC
CDR3 protein: CASRTTGRGNIQYF

J gene: TRBJ1-6
clone size: NA
D gene: TRBD1
V gene: TRBV19
CDR3 DNA: TGTGCCAGTGATACAGGGGGCTTACGGAATTCACCCCTCCACTTT
CDR3 protein: CASDTGGLRNSPLHF

J gene: TRBJ2-1
clone size: few
D gene: NA
V gene: TRBV6-6
CDR3 DNA: TGTGCCAGCAGTTACGCGACTGACAATGAGCAGTTCTTC
CDR3 protein: CASSYATDNEQFF

J gene: TRBJ1-2
clone size: NA
D gene: TRBD1
V gene: TRBV10-3
CDR3 DNA: TGTGCCATCAGATACTCCGGGACAGGGGAAACTAACTATGGCTACACCTTC
CDR3 protein: CAIRYSGTGETNYGYTF

J gene: TRBJ1-5
clone size: once
D gene: TRBD1
V gene: TRBV30
CDR3 DNA: TGTGCCTGGAGTTGGACAGGGGAAATTGGTCAGCCCCAGCATTTT
CDR3 protein: CAWSWTGEIGQPQHF

J gene: TRBJ2-5
clone size: NA
D gene: NA
V gene: TRBV11-3
CDR3 DNA: TGTGCCAGCAGCCCTCGGGTAGCCCAAGAGACCCAGTACTTC
CDR3 protein: CASSPRVAQETQYF

J gene: TRBJ2-1
clone size: NA
D gene: TRBD2
V gene: TRBV7-9
CDR3 DNA: TGTGCCAGCAGCCCCGGCGCACTAGCGGTTTACAATGAGCAGTTCTTC
CDR3 protein: CASSPGALAVYNEQFF

J gene: TRBJ2-1
clone size: NA
D gene: TRBD2
V gene: TRBV11-2
CDR3 DNA: TGTGCCAGCAGTTCTCTAGCGGGAGTCTTTGAGCAGTTCTTC
CDR3 protein: CASSSLAGVFEQFF

J gene: TRBJ1-1
clone size: NA
D gene: NA
V gene: TRBV5-1
CDR3 DNA: TGCGCCAGCAGATATGGACAGAACTCGAACACTGAAGCTTTCTTT
CDR3 protein: CASRYGQNSNTEAFF

J gene: TRBJ1-5
clone size: once
D gene: TRBD1
V gene: TRBV7-2
CDR3 DNA: TGTGCCAGCAGCTTAGCGGGACAGGGGGCGAGACAGCCCCAGCATTTT
CDR3 protein: CASSLAGQGARQPQHF

J gene: TRBJ1-3
clone size: NA
D gene: NA
V gene: TRBV30
CDR3 DNA: TGTGCCTGGAGGGAGCCAGGACTTTATAACACCATATATTTT
CDR3 protein: CAWREPGLYNTIYF

J gene: TRBJ1-1
clone size: few
D gene: NA
V gene: TRBV21-1
CDR3 DNA: TGTGCCAGCAGCAAAGCTGGTCAGGGTAACACTGAAGCTTTCTTT
CDR3 protein: CASSKAGQGNTEAFF

J gene: TRBJ2-7
clone size: NA
D gene: NA
V gene: TRBV11-3
CDR3 DNA: TGTGCCAGCAGCTTACAGACAGGTCCCTACGAGCAGTACTTC
CDR3 protein: CASSLQTGPYEQYF

J gene: TRBJ1-4
clone size: few
D gene: TRBD1
V gene: TRBV28
CDR3 DNA: TGTGCCAGCTTGGACAGGGTTCATGAAAAACTGTTTTTT
CDR3 protein: CASLDRVHEKLFF

J gene: TRBJ2-1
clone size: NA
D gene: TRBD2
V gene: TRBV5-1
CDR3 DNA: TGCGCCAGCAGCTTGTCCGAGAGCGGGAGGGGGGACAATGAGCAGTTCTTC
CDR3 protein: CASSLSESGRGDNEQFF

J gene: TRBJ1-5
clone size: NA
D gene: TRBD1
V gene: TRBV6-1
CDR3 DNA: TGTGCCAGCGACAGGGCTAGCAATCAGCCCCAGCATTTT
CDR3 protein: CASDRASNQPQHF

J gene: TRBJ2-5
clone size: few
D gene: NA
V gene: TRBV28
CDR3 DNA: TGTGCCAGCAGTTCCCCTCGGAGAGGGACCCAGTACTTC
CDR3 protein: CASSSPRRGTQYF

J gene: TRBJ1-1
clone size: NA
D gene: TRBD1
V gene: TRBV7-2
CDR3 DNA: TGTGCCAGCAGCCGACAGGGGAACACTGAAGCTTTCTTT
CDR3 protein: CASSRQGNTEAFF

J gene: TRBJ2-1
clone size: NA
D gene: TRBD1
V gene: TRBV7-8
CDR3 DNA: TGTGCCAGCAGCCAACGCGGACAGGGGGCAAAAGAGCAGTTCTTC
CDR3 protein: CASSQRGQGAKEQFF

J gene: TRBJ2-1
clone size: once
D gene: TRBD2
V gene: TRBV2
CDR3 DNA: TGTGCCAGCAGGCCTCTAGCGGGTTACAATGAGCAGTTCTTC
CDR3 protein: CASRPLAGYNEQFF

J gene: TRBJ2-7
clone size: NA
D gene: NA
V gene: TRBV30
CDR3 DNA: TGTGCCTGGAGTGTACTGTACGAGCAGTACTTC
CDR3 protein: CAWSVLYEQYF

J gene: TRBJ2-3
clone size: NA
D gene: TRBD1
V gene: TRBV14
CDR3 DNA: TGTGCCAGCAGCACTTGGACAGGGAGCACAGATACGCAGTATTTT
CDR3 protein: CASSTWTGSTDTQYF

J gene: TRBJ1-6
clone size: NA
D gene: NA
V gene: TRBV6-6
CDR3 DNA: TGTGCCAGCAACCAAATGACGGGACTTTATAATTCACCCCTCCACTTT
CDR3 protein: CASNQMTGLYNSPLHF

J gene: TRBJ1-6
clone size: NA
D gene: TRBD1
V gene: TRBV7-6
CDR3 DNA: TGTGCCAGCAGCTTAGAGGGGACAGGGTCTAATTCACCCCTCCACTTT
CDR3 protein: CASSLEGTGSNSPLHF

J gene: TRBJ1-3
clone size: NA
D gene: NA
V gene: TRBV7-7
CDR3 DNA: TGTGCTAGCAGCCCAACGAGCTCTGGAAACACCATATATTTT
CDR3 protein: CASSPTSSGNTIYF

J gene: TRBJ2-2
clone size: NA
D gene: NA
V gene: TRBV6-5
CDR3 DNA: TGTGCCAGCAGTTACGGGGCAGGCGGTGGCACCGGGGAGCTGTTTTTT
CDR3 protein: CASSYGAGGGTGELFF